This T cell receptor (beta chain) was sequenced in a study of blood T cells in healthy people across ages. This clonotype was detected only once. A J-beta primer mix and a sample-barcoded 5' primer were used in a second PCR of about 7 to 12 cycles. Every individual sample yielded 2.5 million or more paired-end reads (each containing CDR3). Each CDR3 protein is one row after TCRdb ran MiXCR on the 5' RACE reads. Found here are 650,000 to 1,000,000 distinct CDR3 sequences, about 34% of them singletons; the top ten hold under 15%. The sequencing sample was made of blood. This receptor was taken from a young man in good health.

CDR3 nucleotide sequence: TGTGCCAGCAGTGGGGGACATAACAATGAGCAGTTCTTC. It is translated as CASSGGHNNEQFF. The chain carries TRBV6-6 and TRBJ2-1; D perhaps matches TRBD1 (6 bases). The germline V gene has CDR1 MNHNY and CDR2 SVGAGI (reference sequence). This CDR3 has 13 residues. The germline V and J ends were trimmed by 5 bases and 5 bases, with 10 bases remaining between them.